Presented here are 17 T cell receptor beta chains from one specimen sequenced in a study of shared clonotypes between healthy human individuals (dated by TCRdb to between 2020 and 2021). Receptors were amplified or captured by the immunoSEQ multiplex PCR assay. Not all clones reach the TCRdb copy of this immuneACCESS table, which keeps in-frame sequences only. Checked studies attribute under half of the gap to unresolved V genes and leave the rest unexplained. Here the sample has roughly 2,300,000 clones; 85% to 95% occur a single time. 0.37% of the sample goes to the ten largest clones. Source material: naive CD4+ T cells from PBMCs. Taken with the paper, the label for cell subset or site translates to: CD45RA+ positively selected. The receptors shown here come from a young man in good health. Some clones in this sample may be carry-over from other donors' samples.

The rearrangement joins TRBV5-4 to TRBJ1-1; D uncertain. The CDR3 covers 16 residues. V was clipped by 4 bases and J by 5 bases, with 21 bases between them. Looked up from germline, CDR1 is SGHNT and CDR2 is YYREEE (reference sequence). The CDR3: CASSGGVGLVRTEAFF. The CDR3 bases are TGTGCCAGCAGCGGTGGGGTTGGACTGGTGAGGACTGAAGCTTTCTTT.

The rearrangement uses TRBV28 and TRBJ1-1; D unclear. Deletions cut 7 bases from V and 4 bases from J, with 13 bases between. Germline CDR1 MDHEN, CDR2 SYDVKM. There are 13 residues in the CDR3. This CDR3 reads CASTDRPITEAFF. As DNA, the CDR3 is TGTGCCAGCACCGATAGGCCGATCACTGAAGCTTTCTTT.

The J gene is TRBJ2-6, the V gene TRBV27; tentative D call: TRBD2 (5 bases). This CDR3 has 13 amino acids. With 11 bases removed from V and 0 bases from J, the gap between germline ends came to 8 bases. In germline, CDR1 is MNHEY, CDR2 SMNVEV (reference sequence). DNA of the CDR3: TGTGCCGTCCGGGACTCTGGGGCCAACGTCCTGACTTTC. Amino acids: CAVRDSGANVLTF. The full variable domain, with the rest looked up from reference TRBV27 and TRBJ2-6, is EAQVTQNPRYLITVTGKKLTVTCSQNMNHEYMSWYRQDPGLGLRQIYYSMNVEVTDKGDVPEGYKVSRKEKRNFPLILESPSPNQTSLYFCAVRDSGANVLTFGAGSRLTVL.

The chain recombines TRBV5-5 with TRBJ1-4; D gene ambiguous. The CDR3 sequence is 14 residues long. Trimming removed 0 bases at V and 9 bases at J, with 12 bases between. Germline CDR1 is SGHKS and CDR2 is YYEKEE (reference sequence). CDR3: CASSLDTGMQKLFF. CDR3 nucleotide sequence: TGTGCCAGCAGCTTGGATACTGGGATGCAAAAACTGTTTTTT.

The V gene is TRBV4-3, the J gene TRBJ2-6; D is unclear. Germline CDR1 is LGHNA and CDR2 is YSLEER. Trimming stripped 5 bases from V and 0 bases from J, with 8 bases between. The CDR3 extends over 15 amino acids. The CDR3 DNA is TGCGCCAGCAGCACCCGACCCTCTGGGGCCAACGTCCTGACTTTC. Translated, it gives CASSTRPSGANVLTF.

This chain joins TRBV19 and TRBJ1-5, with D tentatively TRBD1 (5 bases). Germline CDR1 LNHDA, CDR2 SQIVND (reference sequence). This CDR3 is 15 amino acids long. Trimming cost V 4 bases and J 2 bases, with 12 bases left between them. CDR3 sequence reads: CASSTREVGNQPQHF. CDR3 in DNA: TGTGCCAGTAGTACCAGGGAAGTGGGCAATCAGCCCCAGCATTTT.

CDR3 protein: CASSPRVIADTQYF. Written as DNA, the CDR3 is TGTGCCAGCAGCCCTAGGGTAATCGCAGATACGCAGTATTTT. This chain connects TRBV5-8 to TRBJ2-3; D ambiguous. From germline, CDR1 is SGHTS and CDR2 YDEGEE. V shed 4 bases and J shed 4 bases, with 13 bases lying between them. The CDR3 totals 14 residues. The complete variable domain, with remaining parts taken from reference TRBV5-8 and TRBJ2-3, reads EAGVTQSPTHLIKTRGQQATLRCSPISGHTSVYWYQQALGLGLQFLLWYDEGEERNRGNFPPRFSGRQFPNYSSELNVNALELEDSALYLCASSPRVIADTQYFGPGTRLTVL.

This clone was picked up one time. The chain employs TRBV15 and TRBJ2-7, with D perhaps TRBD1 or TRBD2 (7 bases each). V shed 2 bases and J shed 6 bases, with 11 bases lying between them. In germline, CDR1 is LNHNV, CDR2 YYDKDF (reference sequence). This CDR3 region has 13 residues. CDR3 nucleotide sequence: TGTGCCACCAGCAGACAGGGGGGGGTCGAGCAGTACTTC. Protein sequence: CATSRQGGVEQYF.

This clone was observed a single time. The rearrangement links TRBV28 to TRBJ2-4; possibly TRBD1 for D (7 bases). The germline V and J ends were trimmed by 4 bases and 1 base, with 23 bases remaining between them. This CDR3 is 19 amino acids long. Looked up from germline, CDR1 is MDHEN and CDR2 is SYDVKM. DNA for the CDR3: TGTGCCAGCAGTTACCCATTGCTAGGAGGGGGCAGGGCCAAAAACATTCAGTACTTC. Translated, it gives CASSYPLLGGGRAKNIQYF.

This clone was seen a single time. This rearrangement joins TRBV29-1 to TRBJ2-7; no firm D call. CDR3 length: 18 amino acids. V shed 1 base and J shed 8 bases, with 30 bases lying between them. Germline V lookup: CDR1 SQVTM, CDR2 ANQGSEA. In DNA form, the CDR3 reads TGCAGCGTTGAAGTCTTAGCTTCTCCAACGACGGGCCGTGCAAAGCAGTACTTC. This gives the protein CSVEVLASPTTGRAKQYF.

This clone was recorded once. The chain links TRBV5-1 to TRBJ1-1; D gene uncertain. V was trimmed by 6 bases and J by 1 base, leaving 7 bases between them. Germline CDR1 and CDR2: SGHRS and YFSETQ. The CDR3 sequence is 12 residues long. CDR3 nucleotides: TGCGCCAGCAAGTTCGGGAACACTGAAGCTTTCTTT. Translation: CASKFGNTEAFF.

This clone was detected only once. Here the CDR3 DNA reads TGTGCCAGCAGCTATGATGCGGGGTTGAGGGGAGAGCAGTACTTC. Translated: CASSYDAGLRGEQYF. The J gene is TRBJ2-7, the V gene TRBV7-6; D may be TRBD2 (6 bases). There are 15 residues in the CDR3. V was trimmed by 4 bases and J by 7 bases, leaving 20 bases between them. Germline assignment: CDR1 SGHVS and CDR2 FNYEAQ.

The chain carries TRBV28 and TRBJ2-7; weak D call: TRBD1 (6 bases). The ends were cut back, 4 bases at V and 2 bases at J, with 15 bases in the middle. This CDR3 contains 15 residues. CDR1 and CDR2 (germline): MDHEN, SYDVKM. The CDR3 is CASSSLGTLAYEQYF. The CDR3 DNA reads TGTGCCAGCAGTTCCCTAGGGACACTAGCCTACGAGCAGTACTTC.

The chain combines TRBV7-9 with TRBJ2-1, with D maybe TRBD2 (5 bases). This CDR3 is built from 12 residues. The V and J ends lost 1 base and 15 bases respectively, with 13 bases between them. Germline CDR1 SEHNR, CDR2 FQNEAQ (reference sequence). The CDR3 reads CASSLDDREGFF. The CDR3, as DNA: TGTGCCAGCAGCTTAGATGATAGAGAGGGGTTCTTC.

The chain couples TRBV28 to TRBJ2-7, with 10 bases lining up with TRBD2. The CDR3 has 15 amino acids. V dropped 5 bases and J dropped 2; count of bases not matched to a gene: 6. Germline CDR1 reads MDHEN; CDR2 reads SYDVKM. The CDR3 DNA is TGTGCCAGCAGTAGAACCACTAGCGGGACCTACGAGCAGTACTTC. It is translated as CASSRTTSGTYEQYF.

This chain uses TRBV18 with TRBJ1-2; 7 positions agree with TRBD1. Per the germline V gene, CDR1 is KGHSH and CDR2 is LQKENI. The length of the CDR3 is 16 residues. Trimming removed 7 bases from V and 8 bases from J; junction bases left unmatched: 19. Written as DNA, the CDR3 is TGTGCCAGCTTCCCGTCACCGGGTAGGGGGCCGGACGGCTACACCTTC. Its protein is CASFPSPGRGPDGYTF.

In DNA form, the CDR3 reads TGCGCCAGCAGCTACCCAGGGGCATACGAGCAGTACTTC. It encodes CASSYPGAYEQYF. The chain recombines TRBV5-1 with TRBJ2-7, with a possible D match to TRBD1 (6 bases). Trimming pared 3 bases from V and 4 bases from J, leaving 11 bases between. The CDR3 loop spans 13 amino acids. Germline V gene sequence: CDR1 SGHRS, CDR2 YFSETQ.